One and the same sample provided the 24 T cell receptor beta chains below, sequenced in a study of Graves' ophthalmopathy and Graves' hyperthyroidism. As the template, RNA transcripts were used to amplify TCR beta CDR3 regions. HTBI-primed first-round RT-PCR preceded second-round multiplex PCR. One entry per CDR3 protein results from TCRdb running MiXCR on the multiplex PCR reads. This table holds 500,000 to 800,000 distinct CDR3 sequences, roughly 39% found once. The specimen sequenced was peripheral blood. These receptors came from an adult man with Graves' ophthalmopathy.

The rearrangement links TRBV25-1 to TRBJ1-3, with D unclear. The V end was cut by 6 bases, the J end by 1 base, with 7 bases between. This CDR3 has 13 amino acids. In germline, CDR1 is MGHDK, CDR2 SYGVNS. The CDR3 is CASRVGSGNTIYF. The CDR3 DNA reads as TGTGCCAGCAGAGTGGGTTCTGGAAACACCATATATTTT.

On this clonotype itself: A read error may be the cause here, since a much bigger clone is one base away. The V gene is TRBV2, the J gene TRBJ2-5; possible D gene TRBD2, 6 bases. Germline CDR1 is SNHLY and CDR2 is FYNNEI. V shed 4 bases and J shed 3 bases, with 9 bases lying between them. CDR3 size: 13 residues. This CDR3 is CASSGVAEETQYF. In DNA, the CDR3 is TGTGCCAGCAGTGGAGTAGCGGAAGAGACCCAGTACTTC.

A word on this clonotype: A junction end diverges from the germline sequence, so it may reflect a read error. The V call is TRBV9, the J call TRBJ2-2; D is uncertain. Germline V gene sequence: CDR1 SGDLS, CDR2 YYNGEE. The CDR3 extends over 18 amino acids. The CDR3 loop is CASSQGAFRSDGTGELFF. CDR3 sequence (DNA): TGCGCCAGCAGCCAAGGCGCTTTTCGGTCAGACGGAACCGGGGAGCTGTTTTTT.

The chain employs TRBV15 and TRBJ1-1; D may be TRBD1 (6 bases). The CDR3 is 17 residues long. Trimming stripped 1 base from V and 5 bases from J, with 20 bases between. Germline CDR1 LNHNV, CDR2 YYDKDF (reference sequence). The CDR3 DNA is TGTGCCACCAGCAGAGCCGGGGGTGGGGGGCTGGGTACTGAAGCTTTCTTT. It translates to CATSRAGGGGLGTEAFF.

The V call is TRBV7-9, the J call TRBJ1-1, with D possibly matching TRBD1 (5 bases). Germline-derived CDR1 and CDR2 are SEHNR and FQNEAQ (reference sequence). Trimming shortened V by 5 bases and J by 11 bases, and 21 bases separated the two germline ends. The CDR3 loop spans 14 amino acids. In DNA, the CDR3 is TGTGCCAGCAGCGTACCCGGGACCTCGATTCGTGCTTTCTTT. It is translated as CASSVPGTSIRAFF.

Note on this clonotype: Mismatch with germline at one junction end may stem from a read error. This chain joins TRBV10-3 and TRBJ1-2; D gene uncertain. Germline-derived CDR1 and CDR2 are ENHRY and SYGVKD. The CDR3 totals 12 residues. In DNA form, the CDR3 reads TGTGCCATCAGTGAGTCCGATACGGTAAACGCCTTC. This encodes CAISESDTVNAF.

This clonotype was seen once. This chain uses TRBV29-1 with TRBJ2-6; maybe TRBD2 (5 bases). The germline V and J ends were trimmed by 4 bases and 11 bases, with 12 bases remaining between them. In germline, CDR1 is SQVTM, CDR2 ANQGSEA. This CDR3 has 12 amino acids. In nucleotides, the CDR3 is TGCAGCGTTGCCACGGGGTCCTACGTCCTGACTTTC. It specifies CSVATGSYVLTF.

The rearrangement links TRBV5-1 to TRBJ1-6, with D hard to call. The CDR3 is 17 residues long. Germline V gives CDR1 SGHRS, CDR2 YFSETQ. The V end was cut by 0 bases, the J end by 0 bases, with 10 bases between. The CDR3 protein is CASSLGTTGSYNSPLHF. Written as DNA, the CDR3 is TGCGCCAGCAGCTTGGGTACAACGGGCTCCTATAATTCACCCCTCCACTTT.

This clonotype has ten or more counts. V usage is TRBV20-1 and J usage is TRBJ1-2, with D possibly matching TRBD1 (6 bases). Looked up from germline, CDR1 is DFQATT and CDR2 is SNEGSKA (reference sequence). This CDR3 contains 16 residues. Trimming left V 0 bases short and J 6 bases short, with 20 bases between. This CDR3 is CSARESENRADDGYTF. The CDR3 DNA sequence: TGCAGTGCTAGAGAATCAGAGAACAGGGCTGACGATGGCTACACCTTC.

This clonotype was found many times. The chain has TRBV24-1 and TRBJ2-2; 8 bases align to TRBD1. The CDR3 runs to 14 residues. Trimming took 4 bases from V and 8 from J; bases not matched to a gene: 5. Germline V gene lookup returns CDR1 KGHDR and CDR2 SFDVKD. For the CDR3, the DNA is TGTGCCACCAGTGACGCCAGGGGGCTTGGGGAGCTGTTTTTT. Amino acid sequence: CATSDARGLGELFF.

Here the CDR3 reads CASSRAAGENEKLFF. As DNA, the CDR3 is TGTGCCAGCAGCAGAGCCGCAGGGGAGAATGAAAAACTGTTTTTT. This chain links TRBV7-6 with TRBJ1-4, with D possibly matching TRBD1 (6 bases). Germline-derived CDR1 and CDR2 are SGHVS and FNYEAQ. This CDR3 is built from 15 residues. Between the trimmed V and J ends, which lost 5 bases and 5 bases, there was a span of 15 bases.

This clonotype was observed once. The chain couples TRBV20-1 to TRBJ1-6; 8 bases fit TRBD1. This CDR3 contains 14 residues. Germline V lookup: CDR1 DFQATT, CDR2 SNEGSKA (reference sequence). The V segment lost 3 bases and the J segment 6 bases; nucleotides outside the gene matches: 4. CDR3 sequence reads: CSASRTGINSPLHF. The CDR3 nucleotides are TGCAGTGCTAGCAGGACAGGGATTAATTCACCCCTCCACTTT.

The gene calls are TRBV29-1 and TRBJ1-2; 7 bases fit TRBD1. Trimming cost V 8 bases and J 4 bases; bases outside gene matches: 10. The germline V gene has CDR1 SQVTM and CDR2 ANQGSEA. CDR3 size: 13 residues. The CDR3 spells CSCLTGPTYGYTF. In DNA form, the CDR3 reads TGCAGCTGTCTGACAGGGCCTACCTATGGCTACACCTTC.

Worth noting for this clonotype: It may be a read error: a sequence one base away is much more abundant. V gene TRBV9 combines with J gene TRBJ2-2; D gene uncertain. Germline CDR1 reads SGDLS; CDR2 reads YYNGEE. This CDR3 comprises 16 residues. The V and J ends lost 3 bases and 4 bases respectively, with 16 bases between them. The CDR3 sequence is CASSADLPYGTGELFF. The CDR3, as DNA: TGTGCCAGCAGCGCCGATCTCCCTTACGGCACCGGGGAGCTGTTTTTT.

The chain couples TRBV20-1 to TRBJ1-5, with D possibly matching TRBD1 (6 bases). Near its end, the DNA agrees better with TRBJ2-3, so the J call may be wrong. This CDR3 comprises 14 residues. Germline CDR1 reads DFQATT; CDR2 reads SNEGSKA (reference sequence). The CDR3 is CSAPTGSSTDTQYF. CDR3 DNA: TGCAGTGCTCCCACAGGGTCTAGCACAGATACGCAGTATTTT.

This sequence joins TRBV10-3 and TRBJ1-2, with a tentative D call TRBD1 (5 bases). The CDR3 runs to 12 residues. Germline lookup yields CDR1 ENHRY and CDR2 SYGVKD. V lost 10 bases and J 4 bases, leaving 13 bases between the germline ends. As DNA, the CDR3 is TGTGCCACCTCGGTGGGGGGCTATGGCTACACCTTC. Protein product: CATSVGGYGYTF.

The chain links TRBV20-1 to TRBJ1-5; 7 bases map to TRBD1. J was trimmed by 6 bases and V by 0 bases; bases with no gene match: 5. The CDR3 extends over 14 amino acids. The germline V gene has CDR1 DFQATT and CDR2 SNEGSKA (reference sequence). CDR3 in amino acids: CSARDEGAGQPQHF. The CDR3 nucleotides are TGCAGTGCTAGAGATGAGGGGGCGGGTCAGCCCCAGCATTTT.

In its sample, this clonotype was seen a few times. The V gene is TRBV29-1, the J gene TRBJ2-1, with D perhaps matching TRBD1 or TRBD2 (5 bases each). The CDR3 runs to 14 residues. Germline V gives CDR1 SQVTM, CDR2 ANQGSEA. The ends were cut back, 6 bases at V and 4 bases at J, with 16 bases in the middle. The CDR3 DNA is TGCAGCGTCGAACAGCCGGGACCATACAATGAGCAGTTCTTC. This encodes CSVEQPGPYNEQFF.

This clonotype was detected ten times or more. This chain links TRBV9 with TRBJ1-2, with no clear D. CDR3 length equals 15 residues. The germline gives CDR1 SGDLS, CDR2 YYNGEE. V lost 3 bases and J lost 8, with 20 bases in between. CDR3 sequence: CASSAEPGSRKGYTF. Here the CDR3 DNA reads TGTGCCAGCAGCGCCGAGCCTGGTTCCCGAAAAGGCTACACCTTC.

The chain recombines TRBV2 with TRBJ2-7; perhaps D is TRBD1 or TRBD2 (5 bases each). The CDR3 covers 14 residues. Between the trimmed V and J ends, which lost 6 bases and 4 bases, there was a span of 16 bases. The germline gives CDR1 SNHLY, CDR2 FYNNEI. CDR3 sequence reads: CASSPGTAGYEQYF. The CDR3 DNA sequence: TGTGCCAGCAGCCCCGGGACGGCAGGTTACGAGCAGTACTTC.

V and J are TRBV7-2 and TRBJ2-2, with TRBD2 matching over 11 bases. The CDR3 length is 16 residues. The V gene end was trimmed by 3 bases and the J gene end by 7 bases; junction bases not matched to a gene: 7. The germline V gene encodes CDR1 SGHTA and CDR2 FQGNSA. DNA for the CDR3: TGTGCCAGCAGCTTTTCTAGCGGGAGGTCGGGCGGGGAGCTGTTTTTT. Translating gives CASSFSSGRSGGELFF.

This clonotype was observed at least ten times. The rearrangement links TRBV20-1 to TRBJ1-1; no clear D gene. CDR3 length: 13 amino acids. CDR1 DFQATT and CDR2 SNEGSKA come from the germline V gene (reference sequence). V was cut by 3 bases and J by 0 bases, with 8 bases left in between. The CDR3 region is CSARNSMNTEAFF. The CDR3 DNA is TGCAGTGCTAGGAACTCAATGAACACTGAAGCTTTCTTT.

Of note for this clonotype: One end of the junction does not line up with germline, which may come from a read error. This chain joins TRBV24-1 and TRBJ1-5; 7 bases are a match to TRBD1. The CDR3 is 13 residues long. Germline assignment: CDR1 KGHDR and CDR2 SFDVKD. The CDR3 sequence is CATGGTVNQPRHF. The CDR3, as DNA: TGTGCCACCGGGGGGACAGTTAATCAGCCCCGGCATTTT.

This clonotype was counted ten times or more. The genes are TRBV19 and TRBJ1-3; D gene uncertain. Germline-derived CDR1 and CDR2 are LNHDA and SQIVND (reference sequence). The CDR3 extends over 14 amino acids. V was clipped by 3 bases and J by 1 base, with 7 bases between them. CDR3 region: CASSIRSSGNTIYF. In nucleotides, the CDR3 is TGTGCCAGTAGTATCAGGTCGTCTGGAAACACCATATATTTT. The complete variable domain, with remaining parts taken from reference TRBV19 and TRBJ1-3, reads DGGITQSPKYLFRKEGQNVTLSCEQNLNHDAMYWYRQDPGQGLRLIYYSQIVNDFQKGDIAEGYSVSREKKESFPLTVTSAQKNPTAFYLCASSIRSSGNTIYFGEGSWLTVV.